The following is a T cell receptor (beta chain) sequence with its context. The antigen remains undetermined. TRB amplification used approximately 250 ng of peripheral blood genomic DNA. The CDR3 runs 13 residues. The germline gives CDR1 LNHDA, CDR2 SQIVND (reference sequence). The entry originates in a study of T cell clusters in autoimmune cytopenias. General observations from the study: The cluster-lack signature was not seen for secondary cytopenia versus chronic lymphocytic leukemia.

Multiplex touch-down PCR amplified TRB using TRB-A and TRB-B pools in one tube. TCRdb reprocessed the multiplex PCR reads and keeps a single row for each CDR3 protein, giving no DNA. The data show about 8,800 distinct CDR3 sequences, and the top ten clones hold approximately 4.1%. Sequencing was done on a sample of peripheral blood. The chain has TRBV19 and TRBJ1-5; TCRdb's assignment of TRBD1 cannot be checked, as there is no DNA. The source is a human donor with an autoimmune cytopenia or autoimmune hepatitis (not recorded which). The CDR3 here is CASRGERYQPQHF.